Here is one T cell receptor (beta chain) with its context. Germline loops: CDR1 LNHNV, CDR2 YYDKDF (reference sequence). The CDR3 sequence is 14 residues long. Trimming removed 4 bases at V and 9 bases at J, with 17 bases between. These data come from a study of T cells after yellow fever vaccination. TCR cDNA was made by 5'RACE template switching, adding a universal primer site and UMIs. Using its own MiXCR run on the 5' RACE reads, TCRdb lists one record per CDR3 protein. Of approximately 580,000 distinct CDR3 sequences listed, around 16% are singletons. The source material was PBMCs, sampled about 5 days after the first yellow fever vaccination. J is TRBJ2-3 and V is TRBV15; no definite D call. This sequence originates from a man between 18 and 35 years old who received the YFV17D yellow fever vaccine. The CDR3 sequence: CATSTRRSLETQYF. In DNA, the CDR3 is TGTGCCACCAGCACTCGGCGATCGCTTGAGACGCAGTATTTT.